This T cell receptor (beta chain) was obtained from a study of cytomegalovirus exposure and HLA in healthy donors. Study-wide background: The 120 validation repertoires and the approximately 700 first-cohort repertoires shared a platform, a later analysis reported. Study results and limitations: The study recorded around 160 TCR beta chains that were cytomegalovirus-associated.

The sample holds one count of this clone. Its antigen is undetermined. Some clones are missing from TCRdb's copy, which holds only in-frame ones; the method was immunoSEQ multiplex PCR. The data contain more than 200,000 clones, about 90% of them singletons. V gave up 7 bases and J gave up 5 bases, with 19 bases separating them. The CDR3 loop spans 15 amino acids. Germline V gene data show CDR1 as SNHLY and CDR2 as FYNNEI. The source of this sequence is a woman in her thirties in good health and CMV-seronegative. The chain joins TRBV2 to TRBJ2-3; the D gene is possibly TRBD2 (6 bases). Sequencing was carried out using PBMCs. The chain's CDR3 is CASNPGGTEKDTQYF. The CDR3 DNA reads TGTGCCAGCAACCCCGGAGGGACCGAGAAAGATACGCAGTATTTT.